This TCR beta chain was documented in a study of blood T cells in healthy people across ages (dated by TCRdb to 2015 to 2017). Study-wide context: In model experiments, roughly one uniquely barcoded TCR beta cDNA molecule per two T cells was captured by template switching. Using deep sequencing normalized with unique cDNA molecular identifiers, the study measured how TCR beta repertoire diversity changes with age. The donors were split into four age groups: young (average around 17 years), middle-aged (about 40), aged (more than 60) and long-lived (roughly 80). To avoid experimental bias, donors of different ages were distributed randomly across sequencing lanes. Using the same blood draw, the study looked at two additional independent replicas of 1 million unique cDNA reads for two donors, one aged 18 to 30 and the other aged 80 or older.

Systemically healthy Caucasian individuals from Russia, roughly 40 in total and aged roughly 6 to 100 years, were included as donors. Each donor gave 8 to 10 milliliters of peripheral blood, drawn into EDTA-treated Vacutainer tubes. PBMCs were isolated by Ficoll-Paque density-gradient centrifugation, with at least 6 million obtained per sample. Total RNA, at least 5.5 micrograms per sample, was extracted from PBMCs with Trizol reagent. The percentages of naive CD45RAhigh/CD27high T cells were determined by flow cytometry on a PBMC aliquot from every donor. Based on the germline V gene (reference sequence), the CDR1 and CDR2 sequences are MNHEY and SMNVEV. The CDR3 measures 14 amino acids from cysteine to phenylalanine. Solely the CDR3 DNA is kept, with 42 bases framed from the first base. Library generation was performed with 5' RACE. The sequencer was an Illumina HiSeq 2500. A second PCR of about 6 to 11 cycles was performed with a sample-barcoded 5' primer and a J-beta primer mix. A unique molecular identifier was introduced onto each TCR beta cDNA molecule by a template-switch 5' adaptor carrying 12 random nucleotides. At least 2.5 million CDR3-containing paired-end reads were obtained from each sample. All of the RNA was converted into first-strand cDNA using the Mint cDNA synthesis kit, with a TRBC-specific oligonucleotide serving as the primer. Following uracil-DNA glycosylase treatment, all cDNA underwent a first 18-cycle PCR with the universal primers M1SS and BC2_uni_R. For the original study's pipeline: For normalization, 1 million high-quality reads were randomly selected from each sample, with every read carrying a distinct molecular identifier. Reads sharing molecular identifiers were discarded rather than binned into consensus sequences. CDR3 identification, clonotype clustering and error correction used MiTCR with a Q25 quality threshold and the strictest error-elimination algorithm. A nonparametric unseen species model with Euler transformation was used to estimate a lower bound on total TCR beta diversity. TCRdb took the public reads, trimmed them with fastp at Q25, ran MiXCR for clone calling and kept in-frame beta chains. CDR3 protein duplicates are merged, each entry listing the most common genes and DNA. TCRdb assigned the V and J calls; the authors' analysis was not used. The sample table holds about a million distinct CDR3 sequences, of which roughly 51% were seen once. In total, the top ten clones hold roughly a fifth of the sample.

In this sample, this clonotype turned up a few times. Its antigen is still unknown. No base-level quality is on record; no much larger clone is a single base apart. Study-wide findings and limitations: Donor CMV infection status was unknown, potentially confounding age-related changes in expanded clonotypes. The percentage of naive T cells measured by flow cytometry correlated strongly with observed TCR beta diversity. The long-lived group showed more naive CD4+ T cells, fewer expanded clones and increased TCR diversity than the aged group, suggesting age selection. Observed TCR beta diversity per million T cells fell roughly linearly with age, and a significant reduction was already apparent by age roughly 40. Because profiling used bulk unsorted PBMCs, naive and antigen-experienced compartments could not be compared conclusively. Estimates of total diversity based on one million sequenced T cells were regarded as lower bounds and as underestimates.

This TCR derives from a woman in her fifties or sixties in good health. The rearrangement combines TRBV27 with TRBJ2-4; 7 central nucleotides agree with TRBD2. The J call may not be correct, given that the DNA end is closer to TRBJ2-7. The sequenced material came from blood. In nucleotide form, the sequence is TGTGCCAGCAGTTTACTAGCGGACTGGAGCGAGCAGTACTTC. This translates into CASSLLADWSEQYF.